These 32 T cell receptor beta chains were all obtained from the same sample, sequenced in a study of cytomegalovirus exposure and HLA in healthy donors. Primers: 60 Vbeta forward and 13 Jbeta reverse. Assay used: immunoSEQ multiplex PCR; TCRdb lists only in-frame clones, some missing. The table has 55,000 to 70,000 clones, 70% to 75% seen once. The material sequenced was PBMCs. These receptors came from a woman aged 30 to 39 in good health and CMV-seronegative.

This chain links TRBV11-2 with TRBJ1-1; D possibly corresponds to TRBD1 (6 bases). Germline CDR1 is SGHAT and CDR2 is FQNNGV. Deletions cut 3 bases from V and 1 base from J, with 12 bases between. The CDR3 totals 15 residues. This CDR3 is CASSFRGGGNTEAFF. The CDR3, as DNA: TGTGCCAGCAGCTTCCGAGGGGGGGGGAACACTGAAGCTTTCTTT.

The chain couples TRBV19 to TRBJ1-2; D gene uncertain. V was cut by 0 bases and J by 6 bases, with 11 bases left in between. The CDR3 is 14 residues long. CDR1 is LNHDA and CDR2 is SQIVND in the germline V gene (reference sequence). The CDR3 DNA reads as TGTGCCAGTAGTATAGATGGCGGGATAGATGGCTACACCTTC. Translated: CASSIDGGIDGYTF.

The rearrangement joins TRBV18 to TRBJ2-1, with unresolved D. Germline CDR1 KGHSH, CDR2 LQKENI. Trimming shortened V by 4 bases and J by 2 bases, and 12 bases separated the two germline ends. This CDR3 has 15 amino acids. The CDR3 sequence: CASSLQSKPYNEQFF. The CDR3 nucleotides are TGTGCCAGCTCACTACAGAGCAAACCCTACAATGAGCAGTTCTTC.

The genes are TRBV28 and TRBJ1-5; D may be TRBD1 (5 bases). The CDR3 runs 15 residues. Germline lookup yields CDR1 MDHEN and CDR2 SYDVKM. V was shortened by 5 bases and J by 0 bases, with 11 bases between the two germline ends. CDR3 amino acids: CASSPVGGSNQPQHF. Written as DNA, the CDR3 is TGTGCCAGCAGTCCCGTGGGGGGTAGCAATCAGCCCCAGCATTTT.

This clone came up a few times. V usage is TRBV2 and J usage is TRBJ1-5, with a tentative D call TRBD1 (5 bases). Germline V gene sequence: CDR1 SNHLY, CDR2 FYNNEI. The length of the CDR3 is 15 residues. Trimming took 6 bases from V and 0 from J, leaving 12 bases between them. The CDR3 DNA is TGTGCCAGCAGAGGACGGGGGTATAGCAATCAGCCCCAGCATTTT. It specifies CASRGRGYSNQPQHF.

The chain links TRBV27 to TRBJ2-1; 10 bases map to TRBD1. Germline V gene sequence: CDR1 MNHEY, CDR2 SMNVEV (reference sequence). The CDR3 sequence is 13 residues long. The V gene end was trimmed by 2 bases and the J gene end by 13 bases; junction bases not matched to a gene: 5. CDR3: CASSLRQGAQQFF. The DNA for the CDR3 is TGTGCCAGCAGTTTAAGACAGGGGGCCCAACAGTTCTTC.

This clone was seen just once. The chain uses TRBV27 and TRBJ2-3, with D uncertain. V lost 2 bases and J 2 bases, leaving 5 bases between the germline ends. The CDR3 loop spans 13 amino acids. CDR1 is MNHEY, CDR2 SMNVEV, per germline (reference sequence). The CDR3 region has the DNA TGTGCCAGCAGTTTACCCTTCACAGATACGCAGTATTTT. It specifies CASSLPFTDTQYF.

The gene calls are TRBV7-3 and TRBJ2-1; D might be TRBD2 (5 bases). Germline CDR1 reads SGHTA; CDR2 reads FQGTGA. There are 15 residues in the CDR3. With 5 bases removed from V and 7 bases from J, the gap between germline ends came to 18 bases. In DNA form, the CDR3 reads TGTGCCAGCAGCGTCGGTGGCCCCTCGGGGAATGAGCAGTTCTTC. The encoded protein is CASSVGGPSGNEQFF.

J is TRBJ1-5 and V is TRBV28, with a tentative D call TRBD1 (6 bases). CDR1 and CDR2 (germline): MDHEN, SYDVKM. V gave up 5 bases and J gave up 4 bases, with 12 bases separating them. This CDR3 is built from 14 residues. CDR3 DNA: TGTGCCAGCAGTGTCGACAGGAATAATCAGCCCCAGCATTTT. Amino acid sequence: CASSVDRNNQPQHF.

The chain links TRBV7-9 to TRBJ2-6; possible D gene TRBD1, 6 bases. The length of the CDR3 is 16 residues. The germline gives CDR1 SEHNR, CDR2 FQNEAQ (reference sequence). V was cut by 3 bases and J by 2 bases, with 11 bases left in between. The CDR3 bases are TGTGCCAGCAGCTTGGGAACAGGGACTGGGGCCAACGTCCTGACTTTC. Protein product: CASSLGTGTGANVLTF.

CDR3 amino acids: CASSPPGQVDNEQFF. The CDR3 bases are TGTGCCAGCAGCCCCCCGGGACAGGTCGACAATGAGCAGTTCTTC. The chain is built from TRBV5-4 and TRBJ2-1, with 8 bases that match TRBD1. The trim removed 4 bases at V and 5 bases at J, leaving 8 bases unmatched. This CDR3 is 15 amino acids long. Germline V CDR1 and CDR2: SGHNT, YYREEE (reference sequence).

This chain uses TRBV10-1 with TRBJ2-3; the D gene is possibly TRBD2 (5 bases). The germline gives CDR1 WNHNN, CDR2 SYGVQD (reference sequence). The CDR3 totals 16 residues. With 6 bases removed from V and 6 bases from J, the gap between germline ends came to 22 bases. The CDR3 loop reads CASSQRPATGLDTQYF. The CDR3 DNA reads TGCGCCAGCAGCCAAAGGCCCGCGACGGGGTTGGATACGCAGTATTTT.

This clone turned up a few times. This CDR3 reads CASSSAGEGNTQYF. Written as DNA, the CDR3 is TGTGCCAGCAGTTCCGCAGGGGAAGGAAATACGCAGTATTTT. This chain uses TRBV28 with TRBJ2-3; D might be TRBD1 (6 bases). V was cut by 4 bases and J by 7 bases, with 15 bases left in between. This CDR3 comprises 14 residues. The germline V gene has CDR1 MDHEN and CDR2 SYDVKM.

This clone has only a few counts. The chain joins TRBV10-3 to TRBJ1-1; TRBD1 aligns across 9 bases. Germline loops: CDR1 ENHRY, CDR2 SYGVKD. The J segment lost 0 bases and the V segment lost 5 bases, leaving 10 bases of the junction unmatched. CDR3 length: 17 residues. This CDR3 reads CAISPGTGRGMNTEAFF. CDR3 nucleotide sequence: TGTGCCATCAGTCCCGGGACAGGGAGAGGTATGAACACTGAAGCTTTCTTT.

V gene TRBV7-9 combines with J gene TRBJ2-1; the match to TRBD2 covers 13 bases. Trimming removed 2 bases from V and 1 base from J; junction bases left unmatched: 5. The germline V gene encodes CDR1 SEHNR and CDR2 FQNEAQ (reference sequence). CDR3 length: 18 amino acids. CDR3 residues: CASSLSTSGRQSYNEQFF. CDR3 bases: TGTGCCAGCAGCTTATCGACTAGCGGGAGGCAGTCCTACAATGAGCAGTTCTTC. Using reference TRBV7-9 and TRBJ2-1 for the parts outside the CDR3, the full variable domain is DTGVSQNPRHKITKRGQNVTFRCDPISEHNRLYWYRQTLGQGPEFLTYFQNEAQLEKSRLLSDRFSAERPKGSFSTLEIQRTEQGDSAMYLCASSLSTSGRQSYNEQFFGPGTRLTVL.

The chain employs TRBV27 and TRBJ1-1, with 7 positions matching TRBD1. Per the germline V gene, CDR1 is MNHEY and CDR2 is SMNVEV (reference sequence). V was pared by 2 bases and J by 1 base, with 7 bases of the junction left unmatched. The CDR3 is 16 amino acids. The DNA of the CDR3 is TGTGCCAGCAGTTTAAACCCGGGACAGCCGAACACTGAAGCTTTCTTT. Protein product: CASSLNPGQPNTEAFF.

This clone was observed a few times. The chain carries TRBV21-1 and TRBJ2-7; TRBD2 was called by the table and not checked on the DNA. TRBV21-1 is flagged as a pseudogene. This CDR3 is 11 amino acids long. CDR3 in DNA: TGTGCCAGCAGCCCGCGGACTATTTTCCACGTC. This translates into CASSPRTIFHV.

As DNA, the CDR3 is TGCGCCAGCAGCCAAGGGTGGGGCGGGGACACTGAAGCTTTCTTT. It codes for CASSQGWGGDTEAFF. The rearrangement joins TRBV4-1 to TRBJ1-1, with D possibly TRBD1 on 5 matching bases. Trimming cost V 1 base and J 3 bases, with 12 bases left between them. The CDR3 covers 15 residues. Germline V gives CDR1 MGHRA, CDR2 YSYEKL.

The V and J genes are TRBV5-5 and TRBJ2-1, with TRBD2 matching over 7 bases. CDR3 length: 16 amino acids. Unmatched junction bases numbered 9, after V lost 5 bases and J lost 1 base. CDR1 is SGHKS, CDR2 YYEKEE, per germline (reference sequence). CDR3 residues: CASSWLTSVSYNEQFF. CDR3 DNA: TGTGCCAGCAGTTGGTTAACTAGCGTTTCCTACAATGAGCAGTTCTTC.

V and J are TRBV7-9 and TRBJ2-1; tentative D call: TRBD1 (5 bases). Germline lookup yields CDR1 SEHNR and CDR2 FQNEAQ (reference sequence). V was trimmed by 1 base and J by 2 bases, leaving 12 bases between them. This CDR3 has 16 residues. DNA for the CDR3: TGTGCCAGCAGCTTAGTAGGGGCAGGGACCTACAATGAGCAGTTCTTC. Protein product: CASSLVGAGTYNEQFF.

This clone turned up a few times. The chain combines TRBV6-6 with TRBJ2-7, with D perhaps matching TRBD2 (6 bases). The CDR3 consists of 12 residues. V was pared by 7 bases and J by 4 bases, with 11 bases between. CDR1 is MNHNY and CDR2 is SVGAGI in the germline V gene (reference sequence). The CDR3 coding sequence is TGTGCCAGCAACGCCGGGACTTACGAGCAGTACGTC. The encoded protein is CASNAGTYEQYV.

CDR3 nucleotide sequence: TGTGCCAGCACCTCCGGAGGGACTGAAGCTTTCTTT. It is translated as CASTSGGTEAFF. The J gene is TRBJ1-1, the V gene TRBV25-1, with D hard to call. The CDR3 has 12 amino acids. The germline V and J ends were trimmed by 7 bases and 5 bases, with 11 bases remaining between them. Per the germline V gene, CDR1 is MGHDK and CDR2 is SYGVNS.

This clone was seen more than once but under ten times. V gene TRBV7-2 combines with J gene TRBJ1-2, with 11 positions matching TRBD1. Trimming at V came to 1 base and at J to 0 bases, leaving 4 bases not matched to a gene. Per the germline V gene, CDR1 is SGHTA and CDR2 is FQGNSA. This CDR3 is 17 amino acids long. CDR3: CASSLGRGQGANYGYTF. The CDR3 DNA sequence: TGTGCCAGCAGCTTAGGAAGGGGACAGGGGGCTAACTATGGCTACACCTTC.

Only a few counts were recorded for this clone. V is TRBV5-1 and J is TRBJ2-3, with 7 bases lining up with TRBD1. CDR1 is SGHRS and CDR2 is YFSETQ in the germline V gene. The CDR3 runs to 15 residues. V shed 1 base, J shed 1 base, and the junction held 3 bases outside the gene matches. CDR3: CASSLSGTGTDTQYF. CDR3 nucleotide sequence: TGCGCCAGCAGCTTGTCCGGGACAGGCACAGATACGCAGTATTTT.

The gene calls are TRBV2 and TRBJ2-2; 8 nucleotides align to TRBD1. The CDR3 extends over 18 amino acids. V shed 0 bases, J shed 0 bases, and the junction held 6 bases outside the gene matches. Germline V gene sequence: CDR1 SNHLY, CDR2 FYNNEI. The CDR3 coding sequence is TGTGCCAGCAGTGAAGCGCCCAGGACAGGGACGAACACCGGGGAGCTGTTTTTT. Translated: CASSEAPRTGTNTGELFF.

This clone is classed as medium-sized. This chain connects TRBV11-1 to TRBJ2-3; no clear D. The CDR3 contains 14 residues. In germline, CDR1 is SGHAT, CDR2 FQDESV (reference sequence). V lost 6 bases and J 1 base, leaving 11 bases between the germline ends. In DNA, the CDR3 is TGTGCCAGCAGGTCCTCTGAGGGCACAGATACGCAGTATTTT. Translated, it gives CASRSSEGTDTQYF. Combining the CDR3 with reference TRBV11-1 and TRBJ2-3 gives the whole variable domain EAEVAQSPRYKITEKSQAVAFWCDPISGHATLYWYRQILGQGPELLVQFQDESVVDDSQLPKDRFSAERLKGVDSTLKIQPAELGDSAMYLCASRSSEGTDTQYFGPGTRLTVL.

A word on this clone: One junction end does not reproduce the germline sequence, and a read error may be involved. V is TRBV10-2 and J is TRBJ2-3; 9 bases line up with TRBD2. The CDR3 consists of 15 residues. CDR1 is WSHSY, CDR2 SAAADI, per germline. For the CDR3, the DNA is TGCGCCAGCAGTGATCCCGGGACTAGCACGGATACGCAGTATTTT. It yields the protein CASSDPGTSTDTQYF.

The gene calls are TRBV5-6 and TRBJ2-5; 10 nucleotides agree with TRBD2. CDR1 SGHDT and CDR2 YYEEEE come from the germline V gene. J gave up 6 bases and V 4 bases, and 9 bases lay outside the gene matches. CDR3 length: 15 amino acids. CDR3 protein: CASSPTGTSVQTQYF. DNA of the CDR3: TGTGCCAGCAGCCCGACCGGGACTAGCGTACAGACCCAGTACTTC.

This sequence joins TRBV27 and TRBJ2-7, with TRBD1 matching over 12 bases. Germline lookup yields CDR1 MNHEY and CDR2 SMNVEV (reference sequence). J gave up 6 bases and V 0 bases, and 3 bases lay outside the gene matches. The CDR3 has 15 amino acids. The CDR3 region has the DNA TGTGCCAGCAGTTTATCGGGACAGGGGGCTTGCGAGCAGTACTTC. Its protein is CASSLSGQGACEQYF.

The V gene is TRBV4-3, the J gene TRBJ1-5; D is uncertain. Germline values: CDR1 LGHNA, CDR2 YSLEER. Trimming pared 1 base from V and 6 bases from J, leaving 10 bases between. This CDR3 is built from 14 residues. CDR3 residues: CASSQGGTGQPQHF. Here the CDR3 DNA reads TGCGCCAGCAGCCAAGGAGGAACCGGTCAGCCCCAGCATTTT.

This clone was found a few times. The J gene is TRBJ2-3, the V gene TRBV29-1; perhaps TRBD2 as D (5 bases). V was cut by 3 bases and J by 3 bases, with 16 bases left in between. This CDR3 spans 15 amino acids. Germline values: CDR1 SQVTM, CDR2 ANQGSEA. The CDR3 DNA follows: TGCAGCGTTGATAGGGTAGATCTAGCAACAGATACGCAGTATTTT. Its protein product is CSVDRVDLATDTQYF.

The CDR3 loop reads CASSEGLGDWGIEQYV. The DNA of the CDR3 is TGTGCCAGCAGTGAAGGCCTCGGGGACTGGGGGATAGAGCAGTACGTC. This chain connects TRBV6-1 to TRBJ2-7; TRBD2 might be the D (6 bases). The CDR3 covers 16 residues. Germline V gene lookup returns CDR1 MNHNS and CDR2 SASEGT. V gave up 1 base and J gave up 7 bases, with 20 bases separating them.